This is a list of T cell receptor beta chains from one sample in a study of cytomegalovirus exposure and HLA in healthy donors. Method: immunoSEQ multiplex PCR; TCRdb's copy keeps in-frame clones and lacks some. The table for this sample gives 30,000 to 35,000 clones. The sequenced sample was PBMCs. These receptor sequences come from a woman in her thirties or forties in good health and CMV-seropositive. Both conserved end residues are part of each CDR3. Each record gives: J gene, D gene, clone size, V gene, CDR3 protein, CDR3 DNA. A D gene is named only where the DNA matches it firmly. Rows may omit the clone size; those that give it use once, few, many or a size class.

TRBJ2-5	NA	NA	TRBV5-4	CASSSSYQETQYF	TGTGCCAGCAGCTCAAGCTATCAAGAGACCCAGTACTTC
TRBJ2-7	TRBD1	NA	TRBV27	CASRYTGQGGYEQYF	TGTGCCAGCAGGTATACGGGACAGGGAGGATACGAGCAGTACTTC
TRBJ2-1	TRBD2	NA	TRBV7-9	CASSSWVAGGPDEQFF	TGTGCCAGCAGCTCCTGGGTAGCGGGAGGGCCCGATGAGCAGTTCTTC
TRBJ1-5	NA	NA	TRBV27	CASSTQNQPQHF	TGTGCCAGCAGTACCCAGAATCAGCCCCAGCATTTT
TRBJ1-1	NA	NA	TRBV7-6	CASSSYDSVYTEAFF	TGTGCCAGCAGCTCCTATGACAGTGTCTACACTGAAGCTTTCTTT
TRBJ2-1	NA	NA	TRBV7-7	CASSPGLDAYNEQFF	TGTGCTAGCAGCCCAGGACTGGACGCCTACAATGAGCAGTTCTTC
TRBJ2-7	TRBD1	NA	TRBV2	CASDFPGQGRDEQYF	TGTGCCAGCGATTTCCCGGGACAGGGGAGAGACGAGCAGTACTTC
TRBJ1-1	NA	NA	TRBV6-5	CASSYELRGTEAFF	TGTGCCAGCAGTTACGAGTTGAGGGGGACTGAAGCTTTCTTT
TRBJ1-2	TRBD1	NA	TRBV6-5	CASSSQQGADGYTF	TGTGCCAGCAGTTCCCAACAGGGGGCGGATGGCTACACCTTC
TRBJ2-2	TRBD2	NA	TRBV30	CAWSVPGREAGELFF	TGTGCCTGGAGTGTACCCGGGAGGGAGGCCGGGGAGCTGTTTTTT
TRBJ1-2	NA	NA	TRBV6-1	CASSEWYNRVGDYGYTF	TGTGCCAGCAGTGAATGGTACAACAGGGTCGGCGACTATGGCTACACCTTC
TRBJ2-5	NA	NA	TRBV18	CASSRGGAETQYF	TGTGCCAGCTCACGAGGGGGGGCGGAGACCCAGTACTTC
TRBJ2-5	TRBD2	medium-sized	TRBV5-4	CASSIGLEGQYF	TGTGCCAGCAGCATTGGACTAGAGGGACAGTACTTC
TRBJ1-4	NA	NA	TRBV18	CASSPEAANEKLFF	TGTGCCAGCTCACCTGAAGCGGCTAATGAAAAACTGTTTTTT
TRBJ2-2	TRBD1	NA	TRBV6-5	CASSWVGTGPGELFF	TGTGCCAGCAGTTGGGTAGGGACAGGGCCTGGGGAGCTGTTTTTT
TRBJ1-4	TRBD1	NA	TRBV15	CATSSRTGGDEKLFF	TGTGCCACCAGCTCTAGGACAGGGGGCGATGAAAAACTGTTTTTT
TRBJ1-6	NA	NA	TRBV30	CAWSVYQGNSPLHF	TGTGCCTGGAGTGTTTATCAGGGGAATTCACCCCTCCACTTT
TRBJ1-1	NA	NA	TRBV28	CASSPPREWTEAFF	TGTGCCAGCAGTCCCCCGAGGGAGTGGACTGAAGCTTTCTTT
TRBJ2-2	TRBD2	NA	TRBV7-9	CASSLDIAGNTGELFF	TGTGCCAGCAGCTTAGATATAGCGGGGAACACCGGGGAGCTGTTTTTT
TRBJ1-2	TRBD1	NA	TRBV6-6	CASSSQGAYGYTF	TGTGCCAGCAGCTCACAGGGGGCCTATGGCTACACCTTC
TRBJ2-1	TRBD2	NA	TRBV2	CASSARWGGRNEQFF	TGTGCCAGCAGTGCCCGGTGGGGCGGGAGAAATGAGCAGTTCTTC
TRBJ1-1	NA	NA	TRBV6-4	CASTLNGGETEAFF	TGTGCCAGCACCTTGAACGGGGGGGAGACTGAAGCTTTCTTT
TRBJ2-1	TRBD2	NA	TRBV18	CASSSGLAGGDEQFF	TGTGCCAGCTCATCGGGACTAGCGGGAGGGGATGAGCAGTTCTTC
TRBJ2-1	NA	NA	TRBV7-6	CASSFSDRSSSYNEQFF	TGTGCCAGCAGCTTCTCTGACAGGAGCAGCTCCTACAATGAGCAGTTCTTC
TRBJ1-1	NA	NA	TRBV5-4	CASSLDINTEAFF	TGTGCCAGCAGCTTGGACATAAACACTGAAGCTTTCTTT
TRBJ1-4	NA	NA	TRBV11-2	CASSLETAFNEKLFF	TGTGCCAGCAGCTTAGAAACAGCCTTTAATGAAAAACTGTTTTTT
TRBJ2-5	TRBD2	NA	TRBV13	CASSLVYGRAAETQYF	TGTGCCAGCAGCTTAGTATACGGGAGGGCCGCAGAGACCCAGTACTTC
TRBJ1-1	NA	NA	TRBV9	CASSAEGGGGTEAFF	TGTGCCAGCAGCGCAGAAGGGGGTGGTGGCACTGAAGCTTTCTTT
TRBJ2-7	TRBD2	NA	TRBV5-4	CASSAGLAGSYEQYF	TGTGCCAGCAGCGCGGGACTAGCGGGCAGCTACGAGCAGTACTTC
TRBJ1-4	NA	NA	TRBV6-5	CASSPGQGNEKLFF	TGTGCCAGCAGCCCGGGACAAGGGAATGAAAAACTGTTTTTT
TRBJ2-1	TRBD2	NA	TRBV15	CATSRDGGGRNEQFF	TGTGCCACCAGCAGAGATGGGGGAGGGCGGAATGAGCAGTTCTTC
TRBJ2-3	NA	NA	TRBV11-2	CASSSIRGTGTQYF	TGTGCCAGCAGCTCTATCAGGGGTACGGGTACGCAGTATTTT
TRBJ1-5	NA	NA	TRBV9	CASSVAGSLNQPQHF	TGTGCCAGCAGCGTTGCAGGCTCCCTCAATCAGCCCCAGCATTTT
TRBJ1-1	NA	NA	TRBV18	CASSRADTEAFF	TGTGCCAGCTCCAGGGCGGACACTGAAGCTTTCTTT
TRBJ2-7	TRBD1	NA	TRBV5-6	CASSLGTGAYEQYF	TGTGCCAGCAGCTTGGGGACAGGAGCCTACGAGCAGTACTTC
TRBJ2-2	NA	NA	TRBV9	CASSVDSGARSGELFF	TGTGCCAGCAGCGTAGACTCGGGAGCTCGTTCAGGGGAGCTGTTTTTT
TRBJ2-5	TRBD1	NA	TRBV6-6	CACTLQAGGEGIQYF	TGTGCCTGTACCCTCCAAGCAGGGGGCGAGGGTATCCAGTACTTC
TRBJ2-5	NA	NA	TRBV30	CAWSRDFSQETQYF	TGTGCCTGGAGTCGGGACTTTTCCCAAGAGACCCAGTACTTC
TRBJ2-1	NA	NA	TRBV6-1	CASTLAGSNEQFF	TGTGCCAGCACCCTCGCGGGCTCCAATGAGCAGTTCTTC
TRBJ1-2	TRBD1	NA	TRBV5-4	CASSQGQHNYGYTF	TGTGCCAGCAGCCAGGGACAGCATAACTATGGCTACACCTTC
TRBJ2-2	TRBD1	NA	TRBV19	CASSMGTASFTGELFF	TGTGCCAGTAGTATGGGGACAGCCTCGTTCACCGGGGAGCTGTTTTTT
TRBJ2-5	NA	NA	TRBV4-2	CASSQSTTRETQYF	TGTGCCAGCAGCCAAAGTACTACCCGAGAGACCCAGTACTTC
TRBJ1-4	NA	NA	TRBV4-2	CASSQDLVGGEKLFF	TGTGCCAGCAGCCAAGATCTGGTGGGAGGTGAAAAACTGTTTTTT
TRBJ1-5	TRBD1	NA	TRBV18	CASSPPSGTGERQPQHF	TGTGCCAGCTCACCACCTTCCGGGACAGGGGAGCGGCAGCCCCAGCATTTT
TRBJ2-2	TRBD1	NA	TRBV5-4	CASRSGRTGGTGELFF	TGTGCCAGCAGGTCCGGGAGGACAGGGGGCACCGGGGAGCTGTTTTTT
TRBJ2-2	TRBD2	NA	TRBV29-1	CSVSSLAGDTGELFF	TGCAGCGTTTCCTCACTAGCGGGGGACACCGGGGAGCTGTTTTTT
TRBJ1-3	NA	NA	TRBV7-9	CATGSGNTIYF	TGTGCCACCGGCTCTGGAAACACCATATATTTT
TRBJ1-1	NA	NA	TRBV2	CASSELGAHGEAFF	TGTGCCAGCAGTGAATTAGGGGCCCACGGTGAAGCTTTCTTT
TRBJ1-5	NA	NA	TRBV28	CASSLPGQPQHF	TGTGCCAGCAGTTTACCGGGTCAGCCCCAGCATTTT